Reported below is one TCR beta chain. The antigen is unknown. These data belong to a study of post-analysis software for immune sequencing data. Germline V CDR1 and CDR2: DFQATT, SNEGSKA (reference sequence). V shed 2 bases and J shed 1 base, with 9 bases lying between them. CDR3 length: 14 amino acids. Sequencing libraries made from TCR beta cDNA carried unique molecular identifiers. TCRdb re-analysed the PCR reads in MiXCR, keeping a single row per CDR3 protein. Of about 540,000 distinct CDR3 sequences in the sample, approximately 31% were seen once. Study outcomes and limitations: There were several TRBV segments more frequent in patients than controls, and TRBV5-6, TRBV5-1 and TRBV20-1 were among them.

The sequencing sample was made of blood. The J gene is TRBJ2-1, the V gene TRBV20-1; D is undetermined. The clonotype comes from a girl under 18 with multiple sclerosis. The CDR3 spells CSARCGVSYNEQFF. The DNA of the CDR3 is TGCAGTGCTAGATGTGGGGTGTCCTACAATGAGCAGTTCTTC.